The entry that follows covers one TCR beta chain sequence. Antigen: not known. The data belong to a study of cytomegalovirus exposure and HLA in healthy donors. Germline loops: CDR1 SGHKS, CDR2 YYEKEE (reference sequence). The V segment lost 4 bases and the J segment 0 bases; nucleotides outside the gene matches: 7. The CDR3 sequence is 15 residues long. Study conclusions and caveats: Association of a missense DCLRE1C variant with TCR beta V- and J-gene trimming was reported in a later analysis.

Primers for the PCR totalled 60 Vbeta and 13 Jbeta. The assay was immunoSEQ multiplex PCR, and TCRdb's table has in-frame clones only and misses some. The table gives 150,000 or so clones; the top ten clones make up roughly 1.3% of it. The sequence was collected from a woman aged 55-70 years in good health and CMV-seronegative. Sequenced: PBMCs. The chain employs TRBV5-5 and TRBJ2-7, with TRBD1 matching 7 bases. The CDR3 is CASSVRDSPSYEQYF. The CDR3 DNA sequence: TGTGCCAGCAGCGTCCGGGACAGTCCCTCCTACGAGCAGTACTTC.